Following are 4 T cell receptor beta chains from one sample sequenced in a study of STAT3 mutations in large granular lymphocyte leukemia. TCRdb's table, derived via immunoSEQ multiplex PCR, lists solely in-frame clones and lacks some. Of thousands of clones in the sample, around 70% were seen once. Whole-study findings and limits: In T-cell large granular lymphocyte leukemia, about half of patients showed multiple immunodominant subclonotypes.

Antigen specificity for these receptors is unknown. Sequencing input: peripheral blood mononuclear cells. The receptors here all came from a woman aged 40 to 50 with T-cell large granular lymphocyte leukemia. Some clones in this sample may be carry-over from other donors' samples.

J is TRBJ1-2 and V is TRBV5-4, with TRBD1 as a possible D gene (5 bases). CDR1 SGHNT and CDR2 YYREEE come from the germline V gene (reference sequence). Deletions cut 0 bases from V and 4 bases from J, with 13 bases between. This CDR3 is 15 amino acids long. The CDR3 coding sequence is TGTGCCAGCAGCTTGGAGCGGGGGTCGACCTATGGCTACACCTTC. Translated, it gives CASSLERGSTYGYTF. Together with reference TRBV5-4 and TRBJ1-2, the CDR3 gives the full variable domain: ETGVTQSPTHLIKTRGQQVTLRCSSQSGHNTVSWYQQALGQGPQFIFQYYREEENGRGNFPPRFSGLQFPNYSSELNVNALELDDSALYLCASSLERGSTYGYTFGSGTRLTVV.

V is TRBV18 and J is TRBJ1-3; 8 bases agree with TRBD1. Looked up from germline, CDR1 is KGHSH and CDR2 is LQKENI. The V gene end was trimmed by 2 bases and the J gene end by 2 bases; junction bases not matched to a gene: 2. The CDR3 loop spans 15 amino acids. CDR3 loop: CASSPIRGPGNTIYF. CDR3 sequence (DNA): TGTGCCAGCTCACCAATCAGGGGGCCTGGAAACACCATATATTTT.

The chain links TRBV5-1 to TRBJ2-5, with 8 bases aligning to TRBD1. CDR1 SGHRS and CDR2 YFSETQ come from the germline V gene. V was clipped by 2 bases and J by 5 bases; unmatched bases: 8. This CDR3 region has 15 residues. DNA of the CDR3: TGCGCCAGCAGCTTCAACAGGGGGTCGGGGGAGACCCAGTACTTC. The encoded protein is CASSFNRGSGETQYF.

This clone was seen a handful of times. The DNA for the CDR3 is TGCAGCGTGGACTTAACCGGGACAGGGCGGGAGACCCAGTACTTC. Amino acids: CSVDLTGTGRETQYF. J is TRBJ2-5 and V is TRBV29-1, with TRBD1 matching over 9 bases. CDR1 SQVTM and CDR2 ANQGSEA come from the germline V gene. The V and J ends lost 6 bases and 5 bases, in that order; junction bases with no gene match: 13. The CDR3 runs 15 residues.